What follows is one T cell receptor (beta chain) and its context. This clonotype was detected ten times or more. The antigen it binds to is not known. The sample holds no much larger clone one base away, and base qualities are not on file. The library was generated by PCR. These reads were obtained on an Illumina HiSeq 2500. Molecular barcoding was employed in the preparation of TCR libraries, with unique molecular identifiers being used to normalize TCRbeta repertoire quantification. TCRdb reworked the public reads: Q25 trimming with fastp, MiXCR clone assembly, productive beta chains retained. CDR3 protein duplicates are merged, each entry listing the most common genes and DNA. This sample comprises 200,000 to 250,000 distinct CDR3 sequences, 7.5% to 9.5% of them detected only once. The leading ten clones occupy 6.3% of the sample. Including the terminal cysteine and phenylalanine, the CDR3 comprises 13 residues. Only the CDR3 region is kept as DNA, spanning 39 bases read in frame from base 1. Per the germline V gene (reference sequence), MNHNY is the CDR1 and SVGAGI is the CDR2. Trimming costs V 7 bases and J 5 bases, and their ends lie 12 bases apart.

This entry comes from a study of T-cell reconstitution after alpha-beta-depleted transplantation in children (dated by TCRdb to the mid-2010s). Regarding the complete study: Using TCR repertoire profiling, the study quantitatively followed how T-cell immune reconstitution unfolded in children after TCRalphabeta/CD19-depleted allogeneic hematopoietic cell transplantation.

Broad study findings and their caveats: Apparently early alphabetaT-cell count recovery about two months after transplant reportedly relied on only several hundred rapidly expanded clones derived from non-depleted graft cells. In some patients, the high TCRbeta diversity seen at day 60 was put down to recipient T cells and intrathymic progenitors that had survived conditioning. The frequencies of hyperexpanded clones fell over the following months, and after one year, T-cell counts and TCRbeta diversity were mostly attributed to newly produced T cells.

The sample's treatment or condition, from its label and the paper: allogeneic hematopoietic cell transplantation with graft depleted of TCRalphabeta T cells and CD19 B cells. The transplant recipients were children given TCRalphabeta/CD19-depleted allogeneic hematopoietic cell grafts. The rearranged chain carries TRBV6-6 and TRBJ1-5; D gene: possibly TRBD1, on 6 matching bases. The sample was PBMCs, mostly from graft donor cells, taken 180 days after TCRalphabeta/CD19-depleted stem cell transplant. This TCR came from a male patient between 5 and 17 years old who had a stem cell transplant for acute lymphoblastic leukemia, so the T cells may come from the graft donor. The CDR3 region: CASNRDPYQPQHF. At the DNA level, the sequence is TGTGCCAGCAACAGGGACCCATATCAGCCCCAGCATTTT.